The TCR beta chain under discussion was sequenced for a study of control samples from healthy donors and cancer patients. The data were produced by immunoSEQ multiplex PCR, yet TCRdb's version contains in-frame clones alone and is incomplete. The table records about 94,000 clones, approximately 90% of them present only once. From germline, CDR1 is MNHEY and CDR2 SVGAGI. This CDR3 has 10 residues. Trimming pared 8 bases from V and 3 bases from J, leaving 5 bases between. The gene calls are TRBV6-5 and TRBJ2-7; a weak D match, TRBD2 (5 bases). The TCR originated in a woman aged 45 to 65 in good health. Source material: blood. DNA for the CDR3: TGTGCCAGCCGGGGCTACGAGCAGTACTTC. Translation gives CASRGYEQYF.